This T cell receptor beta chain was documented in a study of T-cell reconstitution after alpha-beta-depleted transplantation in children. This clonotype has a count of ten or more. Its specificity is not known. Construction of the TCRbeta library involved unique molecular identifiers. TCRdb analysed the PCR reads with MiXCR anew, one entry per CDR3 protein. The sample has 700,000 to 950,000 distinct CDR3 sequences, approximately 15% seen once. Overall study results and limits: Some patients' high day-60 TCRbeta diversity was attributed to recipient cells surviving conditioning. The main origin of T-cell counts and diversity one year after transplant was newly produced T cells. Expanded clones from the graft, numbering several hundred, reportedly supplied alpha-beta T cells about two months after transplant.

The CDR3 runs to 16 residues. The germline gives CDR1 SGHRS, CDR2 YFSETQ. Trimming left V 3 bases short and J 6 bases short, with 19 bases between. The chain is built from TRBV5-1 and TRBJ2-1; D possibly corresponds to TRBD2 (6 bases). The sequences come from PBMCs, mostly from graft donor cells, collected 360 days after TCRalphabeta/CD19-depleted stem cell transplant. The receptor's source is a male patient under 18 who had a stem cell transplant for acute lymphoblastic leukemia, so the T cells may come from the graft donor. This chain's CDR3 is CASSWRTIVFSNEQFF. The CDR3 region has the DNA TGCGCCAGCAGCTGGAGGACTATCGTATTTAGCAATGAGCAGTTCTTC.